The 3 T cell receptor beta chains given below trace back to one sample, sequenced in a study of blood T cell repertoires in COVID-19. The protocol was immunoSEQ multiplex PCR, while the TCRdb copy is restricted to in-frame clones and leaves out a portion. The sample has some 130,000 clones; 70% to 90% are singletons. Sequencing was performed on peripheral blood. The source of these receptors is a human donor in a cohort sampled during active COVID-19.

The chain uses TRBV29-1 and TRBJ1-2, with TRBD1 matching 8 bases. Germline V gives CDR1 SQVTM, CDR2 ANQGSEA. CDR3 length: 14 amino acids. Unmatched junction bases numbered 9, after V lost 7 bases and J lost 2 bases. CDR3 coding DNA: TGCAGCGCCGAGGGGGGACAGGTGAACTATGGCTACACCTTC. Translating it yields CSAEGGQVNYGYTF.

This chain links TRBV5-1 with TRBJ2-5, with 9 bases matching TRBD2. In germline, CDR1 is SGHRS, CDR2 YFSETQ. After removal of 4 bases from V and 5 bases from J, the junction contained 21 bases not matched to a gene. This CDR3 has 19 amino acids. The CDR3 DNA follows: TGCGCCAGCAGCCCCGGCCTAGCGGGGAGTTCGTTGGGGTGGGAGACCCAGTACTTC. Translated, it gives CASSPGLAGSSLGWETQYF.

The rearrangement uses TRBV6-5 and TRBJ2-1; TRBD1 matches at 9 bases. Per the germline V gene, CDR1 is MNHEY and CDR2 is SVGAGI. The CDR3 sequence is 15 residues long. Losses at the gene ends were 6 bases for V and 8 bases for J; bases not matched to a gene: 11. CDR3 protein: CASSHRDRADHEQFF. DNA of the CDR3: TGTGCCAGCAGCCACCGGGACAGGGCGGATCATGAGCAGTTCTTC.